The 3 T cell receptor beta chains reported below all come from one sample, sequenced in a study of T cell responses to AZD1222 COVID-19 vaccine. Measured with immunoSEQ multiplex PCR; TCRdb has only the in-frame clones, and not every one. This table has under 150,000 clones, 84% appearing once. Here the sequenced sample was peripheral blood, taken 28 days after the second AZD1222 dose. The receptors were gathered from an adult who received the AZD1222 COVID-19 vaccine.

The rearrangement uses TRBV6-5 and TRBJ2-2; tentative D call: TRBD2 (5 bases). This CDR3 contains 14 residues. V gave up 7 bases and J gave up 0 bases, with 9 bases separating them. Germline CDR1 is MNHEY and CDR2 is SVGAGI. The CDR3 protein is CASTYGTNTGELFF. The CDR3 DNA reads TGTGCCAGCACCTACGGGACGAACACCGGGGAGCTGTTTTTT.

This clone has only one observation. The J gene is TRBJ1-5, the V gene TRBV19; 11 bases match TRBD1. Trimming cost V 3 bases and J 6 bases; bases outside gene matches: 4. Germline CDR1 is LNHDA and CDR2 is SQIVND (reference sequence). CDR3 length: 15 amino acids. The CDR3 nucleotides are TGTGCCAGTAGTATCCCCGGGACAGGGGGTCAGCCCCAGCATTTT. It encodes CASSIPGTGGQPQHF.

The chain has TRBV7-8 and TRBJ1-4, with D perhaps matching TRBD1 (5 bases). CDR1 SGHVS and CDR2 FQNEAQ come from the germline V gene. The V gene lost 5 bases and the J gene lost 0 bases, with 7 bases spanning the gap. The CDR3 has 14 residues. Here the CDR3 DNA reads TGTGCCAGCAGCCTCAGGGCAACTAATGAAAAACTGTTTTTT. It yields the protein CASSLRATNEKLFF.